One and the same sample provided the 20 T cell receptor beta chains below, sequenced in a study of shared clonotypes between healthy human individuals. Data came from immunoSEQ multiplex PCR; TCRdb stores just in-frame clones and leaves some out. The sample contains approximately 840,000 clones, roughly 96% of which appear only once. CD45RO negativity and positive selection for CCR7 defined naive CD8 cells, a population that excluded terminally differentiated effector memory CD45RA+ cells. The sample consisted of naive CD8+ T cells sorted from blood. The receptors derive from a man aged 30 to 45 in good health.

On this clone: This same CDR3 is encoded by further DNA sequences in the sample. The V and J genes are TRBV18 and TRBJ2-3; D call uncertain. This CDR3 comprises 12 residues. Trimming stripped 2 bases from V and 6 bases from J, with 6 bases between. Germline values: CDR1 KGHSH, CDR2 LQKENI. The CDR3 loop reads CASSPSADTQYF. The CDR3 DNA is TGTGCCAGCTCACCATCGGCGGATACGCAGTATTTT.

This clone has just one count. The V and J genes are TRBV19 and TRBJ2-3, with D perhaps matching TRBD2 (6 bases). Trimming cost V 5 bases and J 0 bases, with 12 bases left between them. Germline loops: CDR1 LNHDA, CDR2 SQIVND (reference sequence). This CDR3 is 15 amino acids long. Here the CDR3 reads CASSAVAASTDTQYF. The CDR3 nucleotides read TGTGCCAGTAGTGCCGTAGCGGCTAGCACAGATACGCAGTATTTT.

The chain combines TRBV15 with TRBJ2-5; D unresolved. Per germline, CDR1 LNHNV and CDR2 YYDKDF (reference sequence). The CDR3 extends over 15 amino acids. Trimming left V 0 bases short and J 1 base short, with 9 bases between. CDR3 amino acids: CATSRENRIQETQYF. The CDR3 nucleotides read TGTGCCACCAGCAGAGAAAACAGAATCCAAGAGACCCAGTACTTC.

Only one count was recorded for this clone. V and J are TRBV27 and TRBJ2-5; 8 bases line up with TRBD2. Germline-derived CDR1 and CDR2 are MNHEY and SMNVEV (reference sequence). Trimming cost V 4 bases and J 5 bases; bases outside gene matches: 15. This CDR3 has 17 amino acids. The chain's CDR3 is CASSSRRGLAGMETQYF. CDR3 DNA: TGTGCCAGCAGTTCCCGTCGGGGGTTAGCGGGAATGGAGACCCAGTACTTC.

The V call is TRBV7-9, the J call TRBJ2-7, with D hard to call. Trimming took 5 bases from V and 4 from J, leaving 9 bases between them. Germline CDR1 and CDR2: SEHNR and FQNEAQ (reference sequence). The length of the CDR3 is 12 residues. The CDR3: CASSAQEYEQYF. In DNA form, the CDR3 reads TGTGCCAGCAGCGCGCAGGAATACGAGCAGTACTTC.

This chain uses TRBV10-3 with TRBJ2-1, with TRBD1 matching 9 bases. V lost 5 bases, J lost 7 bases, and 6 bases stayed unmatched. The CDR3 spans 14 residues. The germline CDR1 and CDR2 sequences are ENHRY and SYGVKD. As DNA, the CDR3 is TGTGCCATCAGTTCCGGGACAGGGCTTAATGAGCAGTTCTTC. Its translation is CAISSGTGLNEQFF.

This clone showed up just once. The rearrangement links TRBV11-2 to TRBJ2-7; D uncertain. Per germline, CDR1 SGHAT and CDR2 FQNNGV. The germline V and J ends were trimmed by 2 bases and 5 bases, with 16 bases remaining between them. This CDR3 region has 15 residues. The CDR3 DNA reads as TGTGCCAGCAGCTTATTCAGAACACCCCCGGACGAGCAGTACTTC. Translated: CASSLFRTPPDEQYF.

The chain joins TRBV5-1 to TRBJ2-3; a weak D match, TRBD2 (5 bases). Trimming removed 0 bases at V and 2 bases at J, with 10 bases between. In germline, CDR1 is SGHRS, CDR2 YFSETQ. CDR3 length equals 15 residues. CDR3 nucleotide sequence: TGCGCCAGCAGCTTGGTTACGGACTTCACAGATACGCAGTATTTT. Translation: CASSLVTDFTDTQYF.

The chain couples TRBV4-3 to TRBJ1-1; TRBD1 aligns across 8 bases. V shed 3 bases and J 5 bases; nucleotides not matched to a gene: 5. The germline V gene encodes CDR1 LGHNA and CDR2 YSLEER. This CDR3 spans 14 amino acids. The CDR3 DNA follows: TGCGCCAGCAGCCAGATACAGGGGGAGACTGAAGCTTTCTTT. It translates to CASSQIQGETEAFF.

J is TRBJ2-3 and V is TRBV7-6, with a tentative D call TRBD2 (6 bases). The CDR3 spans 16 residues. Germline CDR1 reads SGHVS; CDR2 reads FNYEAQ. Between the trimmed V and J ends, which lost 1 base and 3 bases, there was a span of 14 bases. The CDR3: CASSLDGVAATDTQYF. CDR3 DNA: TGTGCCAGCAGCTTAGACGGGGTAGCGGCGACAGATACGCAGTATTTT.

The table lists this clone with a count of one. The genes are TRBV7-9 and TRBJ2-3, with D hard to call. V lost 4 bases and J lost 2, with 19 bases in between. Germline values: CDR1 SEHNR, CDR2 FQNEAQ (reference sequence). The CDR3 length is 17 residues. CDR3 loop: CASSSNLGPSPTDTQYF. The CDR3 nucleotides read TGTGCCAGCAGCTCCAACCTCGGGCCGTCTCCCACAGATACGCAGTATTTT. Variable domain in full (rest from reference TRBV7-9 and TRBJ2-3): DTGVSQNPRHKITKRGQNVTFRCDPISEHNRLYWYRQTLGQGPEFLTYFQNEAQLEKSRLLSDRFSAERPKGSFSTLEIQRTEQGDSAMYLCASSSNLGPSPTDTQYFGPGTRLTVL.

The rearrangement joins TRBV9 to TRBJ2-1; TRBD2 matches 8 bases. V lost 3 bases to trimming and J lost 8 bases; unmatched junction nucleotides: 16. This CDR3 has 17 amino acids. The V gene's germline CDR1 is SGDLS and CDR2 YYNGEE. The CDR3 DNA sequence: TGTGCCAGCAGCGGACCTCGGGCGGGAGGCCCAGGGGATGAGCAGTTCTTC. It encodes CASSGPRAGGPGDEQFF.

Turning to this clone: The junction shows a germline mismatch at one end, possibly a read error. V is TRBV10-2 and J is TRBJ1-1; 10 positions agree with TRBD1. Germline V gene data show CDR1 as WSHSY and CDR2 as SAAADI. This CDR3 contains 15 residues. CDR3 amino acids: CASRETGGLDTEAFF. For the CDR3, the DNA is TGCGCCAGCCGTGAGACAGGGGGCCTGGACACTGAAGCTTTCTTT.

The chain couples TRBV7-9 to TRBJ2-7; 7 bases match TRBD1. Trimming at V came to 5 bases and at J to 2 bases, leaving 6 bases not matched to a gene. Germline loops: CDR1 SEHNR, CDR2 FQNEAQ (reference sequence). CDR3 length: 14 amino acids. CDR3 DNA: TGTGCCAGCAGCACCCAGGGACAGCCCTACGAGCAGTACTTC. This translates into CASSTQGQPYEQYF.

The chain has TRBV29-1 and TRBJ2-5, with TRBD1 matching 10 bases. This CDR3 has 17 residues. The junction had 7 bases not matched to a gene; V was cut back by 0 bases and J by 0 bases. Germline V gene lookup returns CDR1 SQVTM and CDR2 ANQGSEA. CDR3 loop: CSVEERWDRGNQETQYF. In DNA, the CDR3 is TGCAGCGTTGAAGAGAGATGGGACAGGGGCAACCAAGAGACCCAGTACTTC.

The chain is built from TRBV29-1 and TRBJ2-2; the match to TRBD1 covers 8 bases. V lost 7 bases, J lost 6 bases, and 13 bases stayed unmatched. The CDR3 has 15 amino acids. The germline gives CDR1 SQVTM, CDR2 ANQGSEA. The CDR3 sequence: CSAQVDRGHAGELFF. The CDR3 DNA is TGCAGCGCCCAAGTCGACAGGGGCCACGCCGGGGAGCTGTTTTTT.

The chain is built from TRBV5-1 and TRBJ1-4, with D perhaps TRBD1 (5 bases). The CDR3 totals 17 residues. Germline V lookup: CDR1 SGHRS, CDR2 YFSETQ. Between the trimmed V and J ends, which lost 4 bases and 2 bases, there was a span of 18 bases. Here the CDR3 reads CASSPTTGMGTNEKLFF. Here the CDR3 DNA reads TGCGCCAGCAGCCCGACTACAGGAATGGGGACTAATGAAAAACTGTTTTTT.

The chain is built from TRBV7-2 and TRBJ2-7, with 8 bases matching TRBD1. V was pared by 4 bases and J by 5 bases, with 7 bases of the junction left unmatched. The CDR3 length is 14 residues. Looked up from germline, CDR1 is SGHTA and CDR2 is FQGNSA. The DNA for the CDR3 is TGTGCCAGCAGCTACGGCGTCAGGGGGCACGAGCAGTACTTC. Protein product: CASSYGVRGHEQYF.

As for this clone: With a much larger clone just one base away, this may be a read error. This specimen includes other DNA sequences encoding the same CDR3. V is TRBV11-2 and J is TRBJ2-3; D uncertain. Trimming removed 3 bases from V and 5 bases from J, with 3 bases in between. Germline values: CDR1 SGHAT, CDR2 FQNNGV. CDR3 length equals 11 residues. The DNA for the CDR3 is TGTGCCAGCAGCTTCAGAGATACGCAGTATTTT. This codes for CASSFRDTQYF.

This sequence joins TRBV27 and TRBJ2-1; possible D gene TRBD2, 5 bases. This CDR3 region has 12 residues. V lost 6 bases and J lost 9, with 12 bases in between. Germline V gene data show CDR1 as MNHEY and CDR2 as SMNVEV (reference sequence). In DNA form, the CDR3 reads TGTGCCAGCAGCGCCGATAGCGTTGAGCAGTTCTTC. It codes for CASSADSVEQFF.